Following are 21 T cell receptor beta chains from one sample sequenced in a study of blood T cell repertoires in COVID-19. Sequencing used immunoSEQ multiplex PCR; TCRdb keeps in-frame clones, though not all of them. Here the sample spans about 230,000 clones, 65% to 90% being singletons. Sequenced input: peripheral blood. These receptors all stem from a man in his forties or fifties with COVID-19, enrolled during active disease.

The genes are TRBV5-8 and TRBJ2-2; 10 bases align to TRBD1. Germline V gives CDR1 SGHTS, CDR2 YDEGEE. The CDR3 sequence is 15 residues long. The V and J ends lost 4 bases and 6 bases, in that order; junction bases with no gene match: 6. The CDR3 region is CASSGDRGRSGELFF. The CDR3 bases are TGTGCCAGCAGCGGGGACAGGGGAAGATCCGGGGAGCTGTTTTTT.

The chain employs TRBV5-1 and TRBJ1-6; D is undetermined. CDR1 is SGHRS and CDR2 is YFSETQ in the germline V gene. V lost 2 bases, J lost 5 bases, and 5 bases lay in between. This CDR3 has 13 amino acids. The CDR3 DNA follows: TGCGCCAGCAGCTTTATAGATAATTCACCCCTCCACTTT. Translation: CASSFIDNSPLHF.

The chain uses TRBV9 and TRBJ1-1; D unresolved. Germline assignment: CDR1 SGDLS and CDR2 YYNGEE. V lost 7 bases to trimming and J lost 0 bases, with 7 bases between them. The CDR3 has 12 amino acids. The CDR3 protein is CASAPVNTEAFF. The CDR3, as DNA: TGTGCCAGCGCTCCGGTGAACACTGAAGCTTTCTTT.

The chain employs TRBV7-2 and TRBJ1-2; possibly TRBD1 for D (6 bases). This CDR3 has 12 residues. CDR1 and CDR2 from the germline V gene are SGHTA and FQGNSA. The germline V and J ends were trimmed by 5 bases and 5 bases, with 9 bases remaining between them. Here the CDR3 reads CASSAGVYGYTF. The CDR3 coding sequence is TGTGCCAGCAGCGCAGGGGTGTATGGCTACACCTTC.

To note about this clone: Other DNA sequences from this sample encode an identical CDR3 as well. The chain is built from TRBV24-1 and TRBJ2-2, with TRBD1 identical over 9 bases. The CDR3 extends over 14 amino acids. After removal of 10 bases from V and 0 bases from J, the junction contained 2 bases not matched to a gene. From germline, CDR1 is KGHDR and CDR2 SFDVKD. This chain's CDR3 is CATRTGANTGELFF. The CDR3 nucleotides are TGTGCCACAAGGACAGGGGCGAACACCGGGGAGCTGTTTTTT.

This clone has only one observation. The chain couples TRBV5-4 to TRBJ2-5; 7 nucleotides align to TRBD1. CDR1 SGHNT and CDR2 YYREEE come from the germline V gene (reference sequence). The V segment lost 1 base and the J segment 5 bases; nucleotides outside the gene matches: 11. There are 16 residues in the CDR3. CDR3 residues: CASSLTGASSRETQYF. The CDR3 DNA is TGTGCCAGCAGCTTGACAGGGGCTTCATCCCGGGAGACCCAGTACTTC.

The chain carries TRBV19 and TRBJ1-5; 7 bases align to TRBD1. The germline gives CDR1 LNHDA, CDR2 SQIVND (reference sequence). This CDR3 is built from 13 residues. V was pared by 3 bases and J by 9 bases, with 5 bases of the junction left unmatched. DNA of the CDR3: TGTGCCAGTAGTATGGCAGGGGGAAGGCCCCAGCATTTT. Its protein is CASSMAGGRPQHF. The full variable domain, its missing parts supplied by reference TRBV19 and TRBJ1-5, is DGGITQSPKYLFRKEGQNVTLSCEQNLNHDAMYWYRQDPGQGLRLIYYSQIVNDFQKGDIAEGYSVSREKKESFPLTVTSAQKNPTAFYLCASSMAGGRPQHFGDGTRLSIL.

V is TRBV18 and J is TRBJ2-7; the match to TRBD1 covers 12 bases. There are 15 residues in the CDR3. The V gene end was trimmed by 3 bases and the J gene end by 6 bases; junction bases not matched to a gene: 6. Germline V CDR1 and CDR2: KGHSH, LQKENI. CDR3 loop: CASSPGGQGASEQYF. The CDR3 coding sequence is TGTGCCAGCTCACCGGGGGGACAGGGGGCCTCCGAGCAGTACTTC.

J is TRBJ2-1 and V is TRBV13, with D possibly matching TRBD2 (5 bases). This CDR3 is built from 13 residues. Deletions cut 4 bases from V and 7 bases from J, with 11 bases between. Looked up from germline, CDR1 is PRHDT and CDR2 is FYEKMQ (reference sequence). The chain's CDR3 is CASSSYGVNEQFF. The CDR3 DNA reads TGTGCCAGCAGCTCATACGGGGTAAATGAGCAGTTCTTC.

The chain combines TRBV5-6 with TRBJ2-3; TRBD1 matches at 7 bases. The CDR3 consists of 15 residues. Germline V lookup: CDR1 SGHDT, CDR2 YYEEEE. The V gene end was trimmed by 3 bases and the J gene end by 1 base; junction bases not matched to a gene: 5. The CDR3 loop reads CASSYRGTGTDTQYF. As DNA, the CDR3 is TGTGCCAGCAGCTACAGGGGAACTGGCACAGATACGCAGTATTTT.

The J gene is TRBJ1-1, the V gene TRBV6-1; 7 positions agree with TRBD1. There are 12 residues in the CDR3. From germline, CDR1 is MNHNS and CDR2 SASEGT. Trimming cost V 5 bases and J 6 bases; bases outside gene matches: 3. CDR3 DNA sequence: TGTGCCAGCAGTTCTACAGGGGCTGAAGCTTTCTTT. Translated, it gives CASSSTGAEAFF.

For this clone: Other DNA sequences in this specimen translate into the identical CDR3. The chain uses TRBV24-1 and TRBJ2-1, with 11 bases matching TRBD2. Losses at the gene ends were 3 bases for V and 2 bases for J; bases not matched to a gene: 2. This CDR3 spans 16 amino acids. Germline V CDR1 and CDR2: KGHDR, SFDVKD. The CDR3 is CATSDPSGGTYNEQFF. The CDR3 region has the DNA TGTGCCACCAGTGATCCTAGCGGGGGGACCTACAATGAGCAGTTCTTC.

This clone was counted only a few times. V gene TRBV2 combines with J gene TRBJ1-1, with D possibly TRBD1 on 6 matching bases. V was clipped by 7 bases and J by 1 base, with 16 bases between them. The CDR3 covers 15 residues. Germline V gene lookup returns CDR1 SNHLY and CDR2 FYNNEI. The CDR3 loop reads CASTLGGAKNTEAFF. The DNA of the CDR3 is TGTGCCAGCACGTTAGGGGGAGCCAAGAACACTGAAGCTTTCTTT.

V is TRBV6-5 and J is TRBJ2-7; D is possibly TRBD2 (5 bases). This CDR3 contains 15 residues. In germline, CDR1 is MNHEY, CDR2 SVGAGI. The V and J ends lost 0 bases and 3 bases respectively, with 12 bases between them. For the CDR3, the DNA is TGTGCCAGCAGTTACTCGAGCTATACTAGCTACGAGCAGTACTTC. Its protein product is CASSYSSYTSYEQYF.

The V call is TRBV7-3, the J call TRBJ1-1; D is ambiguous. This CDR3 contains 14 residues. CDR1 is SGHTA and CDR2 is FQGTGA in the germline V gene. Between the trimmed V and J ends, which lost 7 bases and 3 bases, there was a span of 15 bases. The CDR3 here is CASKKAGSDTEAFF. The CDR3 nucleotides are TGTGCCAGCAAGAAGGCGGGGAGCGACACTGAAGCTTTCTTT.

This chain uses TRBV10-2 with TRBJ1-4; possible D gene TRBD1, 5 bases. The CDR3 spans 13 residues. CDR1 is WSHSY and CDR2 is SAAADI in the germline V gene. V was pared by 5 bases and J by 7 bases, with 11 bases between. CDR3 nucleotides: TGCGCCAGCAGTCCGGGGGTCTTTGAAAAACTGTTTTTT. It translates to CASSPGVFEKLFF.

The chain combines TRBV19 with TRBJ1-3; 7 bases match TRBD1. Germline lookup yields CDR1 LNHDA and CDR2 SQIVND (reference sequence). There are 14 residues in the CDR3. The V and J ends lost 4 bases and 3 bases, in that order; junction bases with no gene match: 3. DNA of the CDR3: TGTGCCAGTAGTACCGGGACAGTTGGAAACACCATATATTTT. Its protein is CASSTGTVGNTIYF.

The chain links TRBV11-2 to TRBJ2-2, with D uncertain. Trimming removed 1 base from V and 2 bases from J, with 8 bases in between. This CDR3 spans 15 amino acids. Germline lookup yields CDR1 SGHAT and CDR2 FQNNGV. The CDR3 sequence is CASSLVRSNTGELFF. The CDR3 DNA follows: TGTGCCAGCAGCTTAGTACGGAGTAACACCGGGGAGCTGTTTTTT. The whole variable domain, filled in from reference TRBV11-2 and TRBJ2-2, reads EAGVAQSPRYKIIEKRQSVAFWCNPISGHATLYWYQQILGQGPKLLIQFQNNGVVDDSQLPKDRFSAERLKGVDSTLKIQPAKLEDSAVYLCASSLVRSNTGELFFGEGSRLTVL.

V gene TRBV5-1 combines with J gene TRBJ2-7; 8 bases align to TRBD1. V lost 1 base and J lost 5; bases outside the gene matches: 8. The CDR3 extends over 15 amino acids. CDR1 and CDR2 (germline): SGHRS, YFSETQ. CDR3 nucleotide sequence: TGCGCCAGCAGCTTGTGGACAGGGTTGTCTGACGAGCAGTACTTC. It translates to CASSLWTGLSDEQYF.

This clone has only one observation. The genes are TRBV27 and TRBJ2-7; tentative D call: TRBD1 (7 bases). Trimming removed 5 bases at V and 2 bases at J, with 13 bases between. There are 14 residues in the CDR3. Germline CDR1 reads MNHEY; CDR2 reads SMNVEV (reference sequence). CDR3 loop: CASSPGDRAYEQYF. DNA for the CDR3: TGTGCCAGCAGTCCGGGGGACAGAGCCTACGAGCAGTACTTC.

In its sample, this clone was seen a few times. The chain is built from TRBV2 and TRBJ1-1, with D perhaps TRBD1 (6 bases). Germline lookup yields CDR1 SNHLY and CDR2 FYNNEI. This CDR3 is 14 amino acids long. V shed 3 bases and J shed 6 bases, with 14 bases lying between them. CDR3 loop: CASSEMFRQAEAFF. The CDR3, as DNA: TGTGCCAGCAGTGAGATGTTCAGACAGGCTGAAGCTTTCTTT. Looking up the rest from reference TRBV2 and TRBJ1-1 gives the full variable domain: EPEVTQTPSHQVTQMGQEVILRCVPISNHLYFYWYRQILGQKVEFLVSFYNNEISEKSEIFDDQFSVERPDGSNFTLKIRSTKLEDSAMYFCASSEMFRQAEAFFGQGTRLTVV.